What follows describes a single T cell receptor beta chain. Its antigen is unidentified. This sample is part of a study of immune characteristics of hereditary and idiopathic chronic pancreatitis. General study results and limits: Gene families like TRBV10, TRBV19, TRBV23 and TRBV5 were used differently between subtypes. Patients with more severe chronic pancreatitis had more productive TCR rearrangements.

The pancreas tissue came from patients undergoing total pancreatectomy with islet autotransplantation. Method: immunoSEQ multiplex PCR; TCRdb's copy keeps in-frame clones and lacks some. The sample includes approximately 2,000 clones, 74% of them seen just once. CDR3 length: 15 amino acids. Germline CDR1 MNHEY, CDR2 SVGAGI. Trimming left V 5 bases short and J 6 bases short, with 16 bases between. Specimen: pancreas tissue with hereditary chronic pancreatitis. This sequence joins TRBV6-5 and TRBJ1-4, with no clear D. The clonotype originates from a human donor with chronic pancreatitis. CDR3 in amino acids: CASSRAGSGDEKLFF. DNA for the CDR3: TGTGCCAGCAGTCGGGCGGGTAGTGGGGATGAAAAACTGTTTTTT.